A single sample is the source of the 22 T cell receptor beta chains below, sequenced in a study of CD8 T cells in ankylosing spondylitis (dated by TCRdb to between 2016 and 2019). On the study overall, not on this receptor specifically: A TCR beta motif of eight highly homologous amino acid variants appeared characteristic of blood from ankylosing spondylitis patients.

These receptors' targets are unknown. To prepare the library, 5' RACE was applied. Instrument on record: Illumina HiSeq 2500. TCRdb redid the processing of the public reads, applying fastp at Q25 and MiXCR, and retained in-frame beta chains. Each record represents a unique CDR3 protein, reported with the most common genes and DNA among its rows. This sample lists approximately 500,000 distinct CDR3 sequences; 9.5% to 15% were detected once. The top ten clones comprise 6.8% of the sample. The sample comprised blood, either unsorted or a sorted T cell fraction (not recorded which). These receptor sequences come from a male donor with ankylosing spondylitis.

This clonotype has just a few counts. The rearrangement uses TRBV19 and TRBJ2-1; 13 bases fit TRBD2. CDR3 size: 17 residues. With 3 bases clipped from V and 5 bases from J, the junction kept 7 bases outside the gene matches. The germline V gene has CDR1 LNHDA and CDR2 SQIVND (reference sequence). CDR3 loop: CASSIEGTSGIDNEQFF. CDR3 nucleotides: TGTGCCAGTAGTATCGAGGGGACTAGCGGGATTGACAATGAGCAGTTCTTC.

This clonotype was found a few times. The V gene is TRBV20-1, the J gene TRBJ1-2; D possibly corresponds to TRBD1 (5 bases). This CDR3 comprises 10 residues. Trimming removed 5 bases at V and 10 bases at J, with 11 bases between. Germline CDR1 DFQATT, CDR2 SNEGSKA (reference sequence). The CDR3 nucleotides read TGCAGTGCTCCGCCCGGGGCCTACACCTTC. Translation: CSAPPGAYTF.

This clonotype has more than one count but fewer than ten. J is TRBJ2-3 and V is TRBV5-1; 10 bases line up with TRBD2. The CDR3 runs 15 residues. Per the germline V gene, CDR1 is SGHRS and CDR2 is YFSETQ. J lost 5 bases, V lost 1 base, and 4 bases had no gene match. The CDR3 region has the DNA TGCGCCAGCAGCTTGCCTAGCGGGAGTGAAGATACGCAGTATTTT. This codes for CASSLPSGSEDTQYF.

This chain joins TRBV3-1 and TRBJ2-5; 9 bases align to TRBD2. The CDR3 covers 16 residues. The germline V gene has CDR1 LGHDT and CDR2 YNNKEL (reference sequence). The J segment lost 4 bases and the V segment lost 4 bases, leaving 10 bases of the junction unmatched. The CDR3, as DNA: TGTGCCAGCAGCCCAGCATCGGGAGCGGGAGGAGAGACCCAGTACTTC. Translation: CASSPASGAGGETQYF.

This clonotype was observed a few times. V is TRBV5-1 and J is TRBJ2-6; D possibly corresponds to TRBD1 (6 bases). The V gene's germline CDR1 is SGHRS and CDR2 YFSETQ. V lost 9 bases, J lost 0 bases, and 10 bases lay in between. CDR3 length: 14 residues. The CDR3 reads CATRGLSGANVLTF. The CDR3 nucleotides are TGCGCCACCAGGGGCCTCTCTGGGGCCAACGTCCTGACTTTC. The whole variable domain, filled in from reference TRBV5-1 and TRBJ2-6, reads KAGVTQTPRYLIKTRGQQVTLSCSPISGHRSVSWYQQTPGQGLQFLFEYFSETQRNKGNFPGRFSGRQFSNSRSEMNVSTLELGDSALYLCATRGLSGANVLTFGAGSRLTVL.

This chain links TRBV19 with TRBJ1-2; a possible D gene is TRBD1 (5 bases). Germline V gives CDR1 LNHDA, CDR2 SQIVND (reference sequence). V shed 6 bases and J shed 4 bases, with 21 bases lying between them. The CDR3 is 16 residues long. The DNA of the CDR3 is TGTGCCAGTAGCCGCTCCCGGGGGACCAGAGGCTATGGCTACACCTTC. This sequence encodes CASSRSRGTRGYGYTF.

The chain recombines TRBV10-3 with TRBJ2-3, with TRBD2 matching 8 bases. There are 18 residues in the CDR3. Trimming removed 5 bases from V and 6 bases from J; junction bases left unmatched: 19. CDR1 and CDR2 from the germline V gene are ENHRY and SYGVKD. The CDR3 loop is CAISPFTGGRPHTDTQYF. Written as DNA, the CDR3 is TGTGCCATCAGTCCCTTTACTGGCGGGAGGCCCCACACCGATACGCAGTATTTT.

The chain combines TRBV12-3 or TRBV12-4 with TRBJ2-1; possibly TRBD1 or TRBD2 for D (5 bases each). The V end lost 6 bases, the J end lost 8 bases, and 14 bases lay between the germline ends. This CDR3 has 13 residues. As DNA, the CDR3 is TGTGCCAGCAGCCCGAGGGGTTTGGATGAGCAGTTCTTC. This codes for CASSPRGLDEQFF.

CDR3: CASSQPGVNYGYTF. As DNA, the CDR3 is TGTGCCAGCTCACAGCCGGGGGTCAACTATGGCTACACCTTC. This chain connects TRBV18 to TRBJ1-2, with TRBD1 as a possible D gene (5 bases). V was shortened by 4 bases and J by 2 bases, with 11 bases between the two germline ends. The CDR3 is 14 amino acids. Germline V gene sequence: CDR1 KGHSH, CDR2 LQKENI.

CDR3 DNA sequence: TGTGCCACCAGCAGAGATCTGTCTGGGACCGTGGATGAAAAACTGTTTTTT. Translated: CATSRDLSGTVDEKLFF. This chain connects TRBV15 to TRBJ1-4; D may be TRBD1 (5 bases). Germline-derived CDR1 and CDR2 are LNHNV and YYDKDF (reference sequence). The length of the CDR3 is 17 residues. The V end was cut by 0 bases, the J end by 6 bases, with 17 bases between.

The sample holds many counts of this clonotype. The chain links TRBV10-3 to TRBJ2-2; D might be TRBD2 (6 bases). Germline CDR1 reads ENHRY; CDR2 reads SYGVKD. This CDR3 contains 14 residues. The germline V and J ends were trimmed by 6 bases and 4 bases, with 12 bases remaining between them. CDR3 coding DNA: TGTGCCATCAGAGGGCGGGACGTCACCGGGGAGCTGTTTTTT. It yields the protein CAIRGRDVTGELFF.

A few counts support this clonotype. The chain employs TRBV12-3 or TRBV12-4 and TRBJ2-3, with TRBD2 matching 9 bases. The length of the CDR3 is 18 residues. V lost 2 bases to trimming and J lost 0 bases; unmatched junction nucleotides: 9. The chain's CDR3 is CASSLRREGLSSTDTQYF. CDR3 bases: TGTGCCAGCAGTTTAAGGCGGGAGGGGCTTTCGAGCACAGATACGCAGTATTTT.

V is TRBV19 and J is TRBJ2-6; the D is unclear. Trimming removed 1 base at V and 0 bases at J, with 7 bases between. The germline V gene encodes CDR1 LNHDA and CDR2 SQIVND (reference sequence). This CDR3 is built from 16 residues. The CDR3 bases are TGTGCCAGTAGTATAGTTTTAAGCTCTGGGGCCAACGTCCTGACTTTC. This sequence encodes CASSIVLSSGANVLTF.

In its sample, this clonotype was seen a few times. The V call is TRBV5-8, the J call TRBJ2-1, with 13 bases that match TRBD2. The V gene end was trimmed by 4 bases and the J gene end by 10 bases; junction bases not matched to a gene: 11. Germline CDR1 SGHTS, CDR2 YDEGEE. The CDR3 contains 16 residues. CDR3 loop: CASSRWTSGRGNEQFF. CDR3 nucleotide sequence: TGTGCCAGCAGCCGCTGGACTAGCGGGAGAGGTAACGAGCAGTTCTTC.

J is TRBJ2-2 and V is TRBV29-1; D is ambiguous. V was clipped by 4 bases and J by 0 bases, with 12 bases between them. Germline-derived CDR1 and CDR2 are SQVTM and ANQGSEA. This CDR3 region has 15 residues. The CDR3 sequence: CSVAAIQANTGELFF. The DNA of the CDR3 is TGCAGCGTTGCGGCGATTCAAGCGAACACCGGGGAGCTGTTTTTT.

CDR3 DNA sequence: TGCAGTGCCCTTCGACATCCCCGGACACCGAACACCGGGGAGCTGTTTTTT. Translating gives CSALRHPRTPNTGELFF. The V call is TRBV20-1, the J call TRBJ2-2; weak D call: TRBD1 (5 bases). CDR1 and CDR2 (germline): DFQATT, SNEGSKA (reference sequence). Trimming pared 6 bases from V and 0 bases from J, leaving 20 bases between. The CDR3 consists of 17 residues.

This clonotype was seen only a few times. This sequence joins TRBV5-1 and TRBJ2-1; tentatively, D is TRBD2 (6 bases). CDR1 and CDR2 (germline): SGHRS, YFSETQ. The V end was cut by 1 base, the J end by 4 bases, with 15 bases between. The length of the CDR3 is 16 residues. In nucleotides, the CDR3 is TGCGCCAGCAGCTTGAGAACTAGCAACTCGTACAATGAGCAGTTCTTC. This gives the protein CASSLRTSNSYNEQFF.

Details on this clonotype: This could be a read error, since a much larger clone is one nucleotide away. This chain links TRBV6-1 with TRBJ1-2; possible D gene TRBD1, 6 bases. Germline loops: CDR1 MNHNS, CDR2 SASEGT. This CDR3 has 15 residues. Trimming pared 5 bases from V and 4 bases from J, leaving 17 bases between. CDR3 coding DNA: TGTGCCAGCAGTCCCGAGGGGGGGACTGGCTATGGCTACACCTTC. Amino acid sequence: CASSPEGGTGYGYTF.

This clonotype was counted only a few times. This rearrangement joins TRBV4-1 to TRBJ2-5; D perhaps matches TRBD1 (6 bases). Germline V gives CDR1 MGHRA, CDR2 YSYEKL. The CDR3 contains 16 residues. V was shortened by 1 base and J by 2 bases, with 14 bases between the two germline ends. The DNA of the CDR3 is TGCGCCAGCAGCCAAGCGAAACAGGGTAGGCAAGAGACCCAGTACTTC. This encodes CASSQAKQGRQETQYF.

This clonotype was counted at least ten times. The chain is built from TRBV11-2 and TRBJ2-2; 9 nucleotides line up with TRBD2. Losses at the gene ends were 1 base for V and 2 bases for J; bases not matched to a gene: 8. Germline CDR1 is SGHAT and CDR2 is FQNNGV. The CDR3 contains 18 residues. CDR3 amino acids: CASSLVAGGPSNTGELFF. Here the CDR3 DNA reads TGTGCCAGCAGCTTAGTGGCGGGAGGGCCCTCAAACACCGGGGAGCTGTTTTTT.

Only a few counts were recorded for this clonotype. The chain has TRBV27 and TRBJ2-1; 7 nucleotides match TRBD2. The J segment lost 0 bases and the V segment lost 2 bases, leaving 7 bases of the junction unmatched. Germline assignment: CDR1 MNHEY and CDR2 SMNVEV (reference sequence). This CDR3 has 17 amino acids. The CDR3, as DNA: TGTGCCAGCAGTTTAGGGCTAGCGGACCTCTCCTACAATGAGCAGTTCTTC. Its translation is CASSLGLADLSYNEQFF.

In this sample, this clonotype turned up many times. The chain is built from TRBV5-6 and TRBJ1-4, with a tentative D call TRBD1 (5 bases). Germline assignment: CDR1 SGHDT and CDR2 YYEEEE. This CDR3 contains 15 residues. V lost 0 bases and J lost 5, with 11 bases in between. The CDR3 bases are TGTGCCAGCAGCTTGGCCAACAGGCCGAATGAAAAACTGTTTTTT. Residues: CASSLANRPNEKLFF.